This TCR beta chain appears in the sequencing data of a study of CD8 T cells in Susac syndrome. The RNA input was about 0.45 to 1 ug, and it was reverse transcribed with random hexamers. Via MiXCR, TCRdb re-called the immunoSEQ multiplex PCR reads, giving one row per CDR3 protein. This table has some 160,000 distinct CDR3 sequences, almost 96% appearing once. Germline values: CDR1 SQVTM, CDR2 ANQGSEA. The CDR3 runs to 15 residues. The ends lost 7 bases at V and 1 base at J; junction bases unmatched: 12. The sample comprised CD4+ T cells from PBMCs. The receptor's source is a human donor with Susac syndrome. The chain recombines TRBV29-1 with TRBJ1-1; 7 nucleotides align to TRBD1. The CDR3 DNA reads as TGCAGCGCAGCGGAGCCAGGGGGGTGGAACACTGAAGCTTTCTTT. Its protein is CSAAEPGGWNTEAFF.